This is a list of T cell receptor beta chains from one sample in a study of T-cell reconstitution after alpha-beta-depleted transplantation in children. TCRdb passed the PCR reads through MiXCR, listing each CDR3 protein once. The repertoire includes 600,000 to 800,000 distinct CDR3 sequences, less than 15% of them detected once, and about 0.79% sits in the top ten. The input for sequencing was PBMCs, taken before TCRalphabeta/CD19-depleted stem cell transplant. The receptors come from a girl aged 2 to 10 with congenital amegakaryocytic thrombocytopenia, due to receive a stem cell transplant. The conserved cysteine and the conserved F or W are not part of the CDR3 here. D genes are given only for firm matches.

TRBJ2-7,.,TRBV12-3/TRBV12-4,ASSLQGTISYEQY
TRBJ2-5,.,TRBV20-1,SASRTQGQETQY
TRBJ2-2,TRBD2,TRBV7-2,ASSFWLLRTPGLADANTGELF
TRBJ2-1,.,TRBV10-3,AIGPYNEQF
TRBJ2-2,.,TRBV29-1,SVEYGGELF
TRBJ2-1,.,TRBV7-6,ASSLAGSSPHEQF
TRBJ2-1,TRBD2,TRBV5-1,ASSPLELAGDSSYNEQF
TRBJ2-3,TRBD2,TRBV20-1,SSLGAGGPLWGTDTQY
TRBJ2-3,TRBD1,TRBV28,ASPPAGGMSGSTDTQY
TRBJ2-7,TRBD2,TRBV7-6,ASSLGASGKENEQY
TRBJ2-3,.,TRBV7-9,ASSFPVGRDTQY
TRBJ2-3,.,TRBV24-1,ATSPRSGGGLVQY
TRBJ2-1,TRBD2,TRBV27,ASRLLAGGRYEQF
TRBJ2-7,.,TRBV5-1,ASSLVITDEQY
TRBJ2-5,TRBD2,TRBV20-1,SARDPLAGVGYKETQY
TRBJ2-3,.,TRBV20-1,SASAQGGTDTQY
TRBJ2-7,.,TRBV7-6,ASSLAFDVIY
TRBJ1-4,.,TRBV5-1,ASSFHKIMEKLF
TRBJ2-1,TRBD1,TRBV29-1,SVERQGNEQF
TRBJ2-5,.,TRBV5-1,ASSLAFWEETQY
TRBJ2-7,.,TRBV27,ASQAPGLSYEQY
TRBJ2-1,.,TRBV7-8,ASSLARLRQHGEQF
TRBJ1-1,.,TRBV12-3/TRBV12-4,ASRAEGLNTEAF
TRBJ2-1,TRBD2,TRBV20-1,SARDFNGREDNEQF
TRBJ2-3,TRBD2,TRBV4-1,ASSQGSGSTFTDTQY
TRBJ2-3,.,TRBV6-5,ASSYSAPFAGITDTQY
TRBJ1-5,.,TRBV20-1,SAYRQGNGNQPQH
TRBJ2-7,.,TRBV3-1,ASSQARGALYEQY
TRBJ2-7,.,TRBV5-1,ASSLDGNEQY
TRBJ2-7,.,TRBV10-3,AISYSYNYEQY
TRBJ2-3,TRBD1,TRBV5-1,ASSSQGFADTQY
TRBJ2-1,TRBD2,TRBV20-1,SARDLTSPHNEQF
TRBJ2-7,TRBD2,TRBV7-9,ASSGLLAGEREQY
TRBJ2-2,.,TRBV27,ASSFTAGNTGELF
TRBJ2-5,TRBD2,TRBV5-1,ASSPGLAGGRETQY
TRBJ1-5,.,TRBV5-1,ASREGDQPQH
TRBJ1-4,.,TRBV12-3/TRBV12-4,ASSFLGVLDEKLF
TRBJ2-7,TRBD1,TRBV4-1,ASSFRDRATYSYEQY
TRBJ2-3,TRBD2,TRBV4-1,ASSQGASGRADTQY
TRBJ2-4,TRBD2,TRBV5-1,ASSLEASGRSKNIQY
TRBJ2-5,.,TRBV20-1,SARETGEKEETQY
TRBJ2-5,.,TRBV6-6,ASSTTLAETQY
TRBJ2-7,TRBD1,TRBV5-1,ASSLEGTANEQY
TRBJ2-3,.,TRBV5-5,ASSLEISTDTQY
TRBJ2-7,TRBD1,TRBV24-1,ATSGTGTVNLYEQY
TRBJ2-1,.,TRBV7-7,ASVSGNNEQF
TRBJ2-3,.,TRBV20-1,SASPGYTDTQY
TRBJ2-7,.,TRBV6-2/TRBV6-3,ASREIPSYEQY
TRBJ2-1,.,TRBV28,ASRLGSLDEQF
TRBJ2-1,TRBD2,TRBV29-1,SVDRAGGRMYNEQF
TRBJ2-3,.,TRBV5-1,ASSLSTGTYTDTQY
TRBJ2-6,TRBD2,TRBV18,ASSLAGPVSGANVLT
TRBJ2-7,.,TRBV12-3/TRBV12-4,ASSLAPGAPSS
TRBJ1-5,TRBD1,TRBV11-3,ASSYWTGRGSNQPQH
TRBJ2-7,.,TRBV20-1,SARDLSRSSYEQY
TRBJ1-2,TRBD1,TRBV3-1,ASSLEGQFYGYT
TRBJ2-1,TRBD2,TRBV11-2,ASSFWGRGLQPPEQF
TRBJ2-1,TRBD2,TRBV3-1,ASSPPSGSFNEQF
TRBJ2-7,TRBD2,TRBV5-1,ASSFAGDEQY
TRBJ1-5,TRBD1,TRBV19,ASSYRDRVNQPQH